Below are 8 T cell receptor beta chains sequenced from a single sample in a study of T cell responses to AZD1222 COVID-19 vaccine. The data were produced by immunoSEQ multiplex PCR, yet TCRdb's version contains in-frame clones alone and is incomplete. Altogether roughly 120,000 clones are present, 65% to 85% being singletons, with the ten largest covering 3.5% to 5%. The sample in question was peripheral blood, obtained on day 0 of AZD1222 vaccination. The receptors derive from an adult in good health.

This chain connects TRBV7-2 to TRBJ1-2, with unresolved D. Deletions cut 4 bases from V and 2 bases from J, with 8 bases between. The CDR3 covers 13 residues. In germline, CDR1 is SGHTA, CDR2 FQGNSA. CDR3 sequence: CASSSPWNYGYTF. The CDR3 DNA reads TGTGCCAGCAGCTCCCCCTGGAACTATGGCTACACCTTC.

The chain couples TRBV11-1 to TRBJ2-1; D unresolved. The CDR3 covers 11 residues. The V end lost 6 bases, the J end lost 8 bases, and 8 bases lay between the germline ends. Germline CDR1 reads SGHAT; CDR2 reads FQDESV (reference sequence). The CDR3 bases are TGTGCCAGCAGGAACGGGTATGAGCAGTTCTTC. Translated: CASRNGYEQFF.

V is TRBV28 and J is TRBJ1-2; TRBD1 matches 7 bases. The J segment lost 4 bases and the V segment lost 2 bases, leaving 4 bases of the junction unmatched. The germline CDR1 and CDR2 sequences are MDHEN and SYDVKM. The CDR3 spans 14 residues. CDR3 nucleotide sequence: TGTGCCAGCAGTTTACCTCAGGGGGTCTATGGCTACACCTTC. Translated: CASSLPQGVYGYTF.

The chain employs TRBV6-2 or TRBV6-3 and TRBJ2-1; 7 bases are shared with TRBD2. The CDR3 is 18 residues long. Germline V CDR1 and CDR2: MNHEY, SVGEGT. V was clipped by 2 bases and J by 5 bases; unmatched bases: 15. CDR3 in amino acids: CASSYLAGAVQIHNEQFF. Written as DNA, the CDR3 is TGTGCCAGCAGTTACCTCGCGGGAGCGGTACAAATCCACAATGAGCAGTTCTTC.

V is TRBV18 and J is TRBJ2-3, with D uncertain. CDR3 length: 15 residues. The V end lost 5 bases, the J end lost 6 bases, and 18 bases lay between the germline ends. Germline-derived CDR1 and CDR2 are KGHSH and LQKENI. CDR3 amino acids: CASSTSAIPQDTQYF. The CDR3 DNA reads TGTGCCAGCTCAACCTCGGCTATACCTCAGGATACGCAGTATTTT.

The rearrangement uses TRBV5-4 and TRBJ2-7; D tentatively fits TRBD1 or TRBD2 (7 bases each). This CDR3 has 15 residues. Germline V gene data show CDR1 as SGHNT and CDR2 as YYREEE (reference sequence). V lost 3 bases and J 3 bases, leaving 16 bases between the germline ends. The CDR3 loop reads CASSSGGSSGYEQYF. The DNA of the CDR3 is TGTGCCAGCAGCTCAGGGGGGTCTAGCGGCTACGAGCAGTACTTC.

This sequence joins TRBV19 and TRBJ2-1; TRBD1 matches at 8 bases. With V trimmed by 11 bases and J by 3 bases, 9 bases remained unmatched. Germline V lookup: CDR1 LNHDA, CDR2 SQIVND (reference sequence). CDR3 length: 14 residues. The CDR3 nucleotides are TGTGCCTGCAACGACAGGGGTGGCTACAATGAGCAGTTCTTC. Translated: CACNDRGGYNEQFF.

This clone occurred once. The rearrangement links TRBV28 to TRBJ2-2; D remains unclear. This CDR3 comprises 13 residues. V was cut by 6 bases and J by 6 bases, with 11 bases left in between. The germline CDR1 and CDR2 sequences are MDHEN and SYDVKM. The CDR3 coding sequence is TGTGCCAGCAGGTCCCTAAAGTCCGGGGAGCTGTTTTTT. Translation: CASRSLKSGELFF.